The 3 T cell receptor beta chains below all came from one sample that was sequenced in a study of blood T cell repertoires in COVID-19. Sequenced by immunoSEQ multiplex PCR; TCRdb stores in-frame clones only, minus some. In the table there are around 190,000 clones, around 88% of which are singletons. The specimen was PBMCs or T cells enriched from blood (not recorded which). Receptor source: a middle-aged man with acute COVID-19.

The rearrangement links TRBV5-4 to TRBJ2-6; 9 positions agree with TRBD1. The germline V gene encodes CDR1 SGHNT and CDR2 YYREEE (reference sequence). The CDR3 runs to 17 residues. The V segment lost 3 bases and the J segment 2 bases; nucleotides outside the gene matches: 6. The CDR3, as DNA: TGTGCCAGCAGCTCAGGGACAGGGCGCCCTGGGGCCAACGTCCTGACTTTC. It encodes CASSSGTGRPGANVLTF.

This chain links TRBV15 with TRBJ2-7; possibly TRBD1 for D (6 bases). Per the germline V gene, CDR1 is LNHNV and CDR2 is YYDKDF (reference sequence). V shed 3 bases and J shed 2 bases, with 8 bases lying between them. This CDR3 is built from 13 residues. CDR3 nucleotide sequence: TGTGCCACCAGCAGGGGGGCAGCCTACGAGCAGTACTTC. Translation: CATSRGAAYEQYF.

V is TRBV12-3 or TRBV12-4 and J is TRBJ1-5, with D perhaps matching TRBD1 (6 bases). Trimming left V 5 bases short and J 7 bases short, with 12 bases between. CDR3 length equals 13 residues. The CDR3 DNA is TGTGCCAGCAGTCGGACAGCGGGGCAGCCCCAGCATTTT. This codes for CASSRTAGQPQHF.